The text below deals with one T cell receptor (beta chain). These data are taken from a study of cytomegalovirus exposure and HLA in healthy donors. Both 60 Vbeta primers and 13 Jbeta primers went into the PCR. Produced via immunoSEQ multiplex PCR; TCRdb's table is partial and in-frame only. The sample lists roughly 100,000 clones, 75% to 80% occurring once. The sequenced material came from PBMCs. This clonotype was obtained from a man between 60 and 70 years old in good health and CMV-seropositive.

The DNA of the CDR3 is TGTGCCAGCAGCCGGAGTGGCGGGGGGGGGACGCAGTATTTT. Amino acids: CASSRSGGGGTQYF. V gene TRBV11-2 combines with J gene TRBJ2-3; 9 nucleotides match TRBD2. V lost 5 bases, J lost 9 bases, and 9 bases stayed unmatched. This CDR3 is 14 amino acids long. Germline V lookup: CDR1 SGHAT, CDR2 FQNNGV. Full variable domain (missing parts from reference TRBV11-2 and TRBJ2-3): EAGVAQSPRYKIIEKRQSVAFWCNPISGHATLYWYQQILGQGPKLLIQFQNNGVVDDSQLPKDRFSAERLKGVDSTLKIQPAKLEDSAVYLCASSRSGGGGTQYFGPGTRLTVL.